Listed here are 24 T cell receptor beta chains from one sample, sequenced in a study of blood T cells in healthy people across ages. Primers used in a second PCR of roughly 6 to 11 cycles were a sample-barcoded 5' primer and a J-beta primer mix. TCRdb fed the 5' RACE reads into MiXCR, producing one record per CDR3 protein. The sample lists approximately 800,000 distinct CDR3 sequences, nearly 60% seen once, with approximately 21% in the top ten. Sequencing input: blood. The receptors here all came from a man aged 30 to 45 in good health.

J is TRBJ2-7 and V is TRBV5-1; D perhaps matches TRBD2 (6 bases). CDR1 is SGHRS and CDR2 is YFSETQ in the germline V gene. This CDR3 contains 15 residues. The V end lost 2 bases, the J end lost 2 bases, and 14 bases lay between the germline ends. The CDR3 DNA follows: TGCGCCAGCAGCTTTGGGACGGGAGAAGCCTACGAGCAGTACTTC. Protein product: CASSFGTGEAYEQYF.

This clonotype was observed a handful of times. V gene TRBV6-7 combines with J gene TRBJ2-7; the D gene is possibly TRBD2 (6 bases). TRBV6-7 is annotated as an ORF whose role is uncertain. This CDR3 spans 16 amino acids. V was trimmed by 3 bases and J by 1 base, leaving 16 bases between them. The CDR3 reads CASSYSRLDGSYEQYF. Written as DNA, the CDR3 is TGTGCCAGCAGTTATTCTCGACTAGATGGTTCCTACGAGCAGTACTTC.

V gene TRBV2 combines with J gene TRBJ2-7; D unresolved. V lost 2 bases and J 6 bases, leaving 17 bases between the germline ends. Germline CDR1 SNHLY, CDR2 FYNNEI. CDR3 length: 15 residues. The CDR3 sequence: CASSERAGLLGEQYF. Here the CDR3 DNA reads TGTGCCAGCAGTGAACGGGCTGGCCTGCTGGGCGAGCAGTACTTC.

This chain joins TRBV6-2 or TRBV6-3 and TRBJ2-7; 8 positions match TRBD1. The CDR3 is 12 amino acids. Germline V gives CDR1 MNHEY, CDR2 SVGEGT. The trim removed 6 bases at V and 6 bases at J, leaving 4 bases unmatched. The CDR3 sequence is CASRATGGEQYF. CDR3 in DNA: TGTGCCAGCAGGGCTACAGGGGGCGAGCAGTACTTC.

Points on this clonotype: The junction departs from the called germline gene at one end, perhaps through a read error. This CDR3 is CASRVGKGHGCTF. CDR3 bases: TGTGCCAGCAGGGTGGGTAAGGGGCATGGCTGCACCTTC. The chain employs TRBV28 and TRBJ1-2, with TRBD1 as a possible D gene (5 bases). CDR1 is MDHEN, CDR2 SYDVKM, per germline. This CDR3 spans 13 amino acids.

Comments on this clonotype: The junction departs from the called germline gene at one end, perhaps through a read error. The chain employs TRBV11-1 and TRBJ2-1; D not certain. The germline CDR1 and CDR2 sequences are SGHAT and FQDESV (reference sequence). The CDR3 is 13 amino acids. The DNA for the CDR3 is TGTGCCACCAGCTTTCTCACATACAATGAGCAGTTCTTC. Its translation: CATSFLTYNEQFF. Complete variable domain (other parts from reference TRBV11-1 and TRBJ2-1): EAEVAQSPRYKITEKSQAVAFWCDPISGHATLYWYRQILGQGPELLVQFQDESVVDDSQLPKDRFSAERLKGVDSTLKIQPAELGDSAMYLCATSFLTYNEQFFGPGTRLTVL.

This chain links TRBV10-3 with TRBJ2-7; D possibly uses TRBD1 or TRBD2 (5 bases each). The CDR3 has 15 residues. Germline CDR1 is ENHRY and CDR2 is SYGVKD. Deletions cut 8 bases from V and 2 bases from J, with 19 bases between. CDR3 nucleotide sequence: TGTGCCATCCGGACCTGGGGGAACGGAACCTACGAGCAGTACTTC. It yields the protein CAIRTWGNGTYEQYF.

J is TRBJ1-1 and V is TRBV7-2; D remains ambiguous. There are 14 residues in the CDR3. Germline V lookup: CDR1 SGHTA, CDR2 FQGNSA. The germline V and J ends were trimmed by 5 bases and 1 base, with 11 bases remaining between them. DNA for the CDR3: TGTGCCAGCAGCCCCTGGACGGGGAACACTGAAGCTTTCTTT. As protein: CASSPWTGNTEAFF.

The rearrangement links TRBV9 to TRBJ2-3; 7 nucleotides agree with TRBD2. Trimming took 2 bases from V and 6 from J; bases not matched to a gene: 6. This CDR3 has 14 residues. The V gene's germline CDR1 is SGDLS and CDR2 YYNGEE. The CDR3 nucleotides are TGTGCCAGCAGCGTGGGTCGGGAGGTGGATACGCAGTATTTT. This translates into CASSVGREVDTQYF.

The CDR3 loop reads CASSLLVGKLGDTQYF. CDR3 DNA: TGTGCCAGCAGCTTATTGGTGGGAAAGTTGGGAGATACGCAGTATTTT. V is TRBV7-9 and J is TRBJ2-3; no firm D call. Germline lookup yields CDR1 SEHNR and CDR2 FQNEAQ (reference sequence). The CDR3 consists of 16 residues. Trimming removed 2 bases at V and 5 bases at J, with 17 bases between. Full variable domain (rest looked up from reference TRBV7-9 and TRBJ2-3): DTGVSQNPRHKITKRGQNVTFRCDPISEHNRLYWYRQTLGQGPEFLTYFQNEAQLEKSRLLSDRFSAERPKGSFSTLEIQRTEQGDSAMYLCASSLLVGKLGDTQYFGPGTRLTVL.

This clonotype has a single count. The J gene is TRBJ2-5, the V gene TRBV5-5, with TRBD2 as a possible D gene (6 bases). Trimming removed 4 bases at V and 10 bases at J, with 20 bases between. The CDR3 extends over 14 amino acids. Germline lookup yields CDR1 SGHKS and CDR2 YYEKEE (reference sequence). CDR3 DNA: TGTGCCAGCAGCGCCACCCTAGGAGGGTCCCACCAGTACTTC. This gives the protein CASSATLGGSHQYF.

The chain is built from TRBV2 and TRBJ2-7; D is perhaps TRBD1 or TRBD2 (6 bases each). The J call may be mistaken, given a closer DNA end match to TRBJ2-5. Germline CDR1 is SNHLY and CDR2 is FYNNEI. The CDR3 loop spans 13 amino acids. CDR3 sequence reads: CASKEGDGETQYF. In DNA, the CDR3 is TGTGCCAGCAAGGAGGGGGACGGGGAGACCCAGTACTTC.

The gene calls are TRBV5-1 and TRBJ2-5; no firm D call. Trimming pared 0 bases from V and 5 bases from J, leaving 14 bases between. The CDR3 sequence is 15 residues long. Germline values: CDR1 SGHRS, CDR2 YFSETQ. The chain's CDR3 is CASSLDVVGKETQYF. For the CDR3, the DNA is TGCGCCAGCAGCTTGGACGTGGTAGGGAAGGAGACCCAGTACTTC.

The CDR3 loop is CASRRPDGTGAGELFF. As DNA, the CDR3 is TGTGCCAGCAGACGCCCTGACGGGACAGGGGCCGGGGAGCTGTTTTTT. The chain recombines TRBV6-6 with TRBJ2-2, with TRBD1 identical over 10 bases. From germline, CDR1 is MNHNY and CDR2 SVGAGI (reference sequence). V lost 6 bases and J lost 6; bases outside the gene matches: 10. The CDR3 loop spans 16 amino acids.

This clonotype has a handful of counts. The rearrangement joins TRBV3-1 to TRBJ2-1; D might be TRBD1 or TRBD2, each matching 5 bases. V lost 4 bases and J 0 bases, leaving 7 bases between the germline ends. Germline V gene data show CDR1 as LGHDT and CDR2 as YNNKEL (reference sequence). The CDR3 covers 14 residues. The CDR3 DNA sequence: TGTGCCAGCAGCCGGGGGAGCTCCTACAATGAGCAGTTCTTC. Translating it yields CASSRGSSYNEQFF.

The rearrangement joins TRBV7-2 to TRBJ1-2; D is perhaps TRBD1 (6 bases). Germline values: CDR1 SGHTA, CDR2 FQGNSA. This CDR3 has 14 residues. Trimming left V 5 bases short and J 4 bases short, with 14 bases between. The CDR3 DNA follows: TGTGCCAGCAGCCCCCGGACAGTTCTCTATGGCTACACCTTC. Translation gives CASSPRTVLYGYTF.

This rearrangement joins TRBV20-1 to TRBJ2-1, with a weak D call TRBD2 (5 bases). The CDR3 is 14 amino acids. CDR1 is DFQATT and CDR2 is SNEGSKA in the germline V gene (reference sequence). V was clipped by 5 bases and J by 6 bases, with 17 bases between them. In DNA form, the CDR3 reads TGCAGTGCTCATCCTGCCGGACTGGGCAATGAGCAGTTCTTC. Amino acids: CSAHPAGLGNEQFF.

The J gene is TRBJ1-6, the V gene TRBV7-2; tentatively, D is TRBD1 (6 bases). This CDR3 has 16 residues. V was pared by 1 base and J by 4 bases, with 11 bases between. The germline CDR1 and CDR2 sequences are SGHTA and FQGNSA. CDR3 region: CASSLGGGAYNSPLHF. CDR3 nucleotides: TGTGCCAGCAGCTTAGGTGGGGGCGCGTATAATTCACCCCTCCACTTT.

The chain recombines TRBV7-8 with TRBJ2-1; TRBD1 is a possible D gene (6 bases). CDR3 length: 12 amino acids. The V gene lost 2 bases and the J gene lost 9 bases, with 8 bases spanning the gap. CDR1 is SGHVS and CDR2 is FQNEAQ in the germline V gene. The CDR3 loop is CASSLYRAEQFF. CDR3 bases: TGTGCCAGCAGCTTATACAGGGCTGAGCAGTTCTTC.

This clonotype was found a few times. The chain employs TRBV4-2 and TRBJ2-1, with 7 positions matching TRBD2. Losses at the gene ends were 8 bases for V and 1 base for J; bases not matched to a gene: 2. This CDR3 is 13 amino acids long. CDR1 LGHNA and CDR2 YNFKEQ come from the germline V gene. In DNA, the CDR3 is TGTGCCAGCTGGGGGGGGTCCTACAATGAGCAGTTCTTC. It specifies CASWGGSYNEQFF.

V usage is TRBV6-1 and J usage is TRBJ1-2; 9 bases map to TRBD1. The CDR3 spans 13 residues. Unmatched junction bases numbered 7, after V lost 7 bases and J lost 7 bases. The germline CDR1 and CDR2 sequences are MNHNS and SASEGT. This CDR3 is CASNLQGATGYTF. DNA of the CDR3: TGTGCCAGCAACTTACAGGGGGCAACTGGCTACACCTTC.

As to this clonotype: A read error may produce the germline difference seen at one junction end. The rearrangement uses TRBV20-1 and TRBJ2-1; 12 bases line up with TRBD2. The CDR3 covers 15 residues. Germline V gene lookup returns CDR1 DFQATT and CDR2 SNEGSKA (reference sequence). The CDR3 bases are TGCAGTGTTAGAGTCACTAGCGGGAGGTCGTATGAGCAGTTCTTC. Encoded protein: CSVRVTSGRSYEQFF.

The rearrangement uses TRBV20-1 and TRBJ2-3, with 7 bases fitting TRBD2. The CDR3 totals 14 residues. CDR1 is DFQATT, CDR2 SNEGSKA, per germline (reference sequence). The V and J ends lost 5 bases and 2 bases, in that order; junction bases with no gene match: 7. CDR3 bases: TGCAGTGCTCGAGCGGGGATGTTCACAGATACGCAGTATTTT. It yields the protein CSARAGMFTDTQYF.

This chain connects TRBV7-9 to TRBJ2-3, with D perhaps TRBD2 (6 bases). V was pared by 2 bases and J by 3 bases, with 12 bases between. Germline CDR1 is SEHNR and CDR2 is FQNEAQ (reference sequence). The CDR3 has 15 amino acids. CDR3 bases: TGTGCCAGCAGCTTAATAGCTAGCGCAACAGATACGCAGTATTTT. Translated, it gives CASSLIASATDTQYF.